One and the same sample provided the 6 T cell receptor beta chains below, sequenced in a study of blood T cell repertoires in COVID-19. Using immunoSEQ multiplex PCR, the repertoire was profiled, and TCRdb retains in-frame clones only, with some absent. Among more than 95,000 clones, roughly 79% were seen once, and the ten largest hold around 7.5%. Specimen: peripheral blood. These receptors were collected from a man aged 70 or older with active or convalescent COVID-19.

The rearrangement joins TRBV5-1 to TRBJ2-5; tentative D call: TRBD2 (5 bases). CDR1 and CDR2 (germline): SGHRS, YFSETQ. V gave up 6 bases and J gave up 4 bases, with 16 bases separating them. This CDR3 has 14 residues. Here the CDR3 reads CASTSPGGRETQYF. CDR3 nucleotides: TGCGCCAGCACCTCGCCCGGTGGGAGAGAGACCCAGTACTTC.

This sequence joins TRBV5-4 and TRBJ2-7; D remains ambiguous. Germline CDR1 reads SGHNT; CDR2 reads YYREEE (reference sequence). V lost 5 bases and J lost 6, with 18 bases in between. The CDR3 extends over 14 amino acids. CDR3 sequence (DNA): TGTGCCAGCAGTCCCCGAGTCTTAGATTCCGAGCAGTACTTC. Translation: CASSPRVLDSEQYF. Together with reference TRBV5-4 and TRBJ2-7, the CDR3 gives the full variable domain: ETGVTQSPTHLIKTRGQQVTLRCSSQSGHNTVSWYQQALGQGPQFIFQYYREEENGRGNFPPRFSGLQFPNYSSELNVNALELDDSALYLCASSPRVLDSEQYFGPGTRLTVT.

This clone appeared once. The V gene is TRBV7-8, the J gene TRBJ1-1; D not certain. CDR3 size: 13 residues. Germline CDR1 reads SGHVS; CDR2 reads FQNEAQ. Trimming cost V 5 bases and J 6 bases, with 13 bases left between them. CDR3 bases: TGTGCCAGCAGCCAGAGGGTTGTTGCTGAAGCTTTCTTT. Encoded protein: CASSQRVVAEAFF.

The chain employs TRBV24-1 and TRBJ1-3; D is uncertain. Trimming removed 5 bases at V and 0 bases at J, with 7 bases between. CDR3 length: 14 residues. Germline CDR1 and CDR2: KGHDR and SFDVKD. The CDR3 reads CATSVVSSGNTIYF. Here the CDR3 DNA reads TGTGCCACCAGTGTCGTGAGCTCTGGAAACACCATATATTTT.

This clone occurred once. Written as DNA, the CDR3 is TGTGCCAGTACCCCGGGACAGGGGCGGTACGAGCAGTACTTC. It specifies CASTPGQGRYEQYF. The V gene is TRBV19, the J gene TRBJ2-7; 10 nucleotides match TRBD1. Germline trimming cut 7 bases from V and 4 bases from J; bases unmatched to any gene: 7. Germline V lookup: CDR1 LNHDA, CDR2 SQIVND (reference sequence). CDR3 length equals 14 residues.

This rearrangement joins TRBV7-3 to TRBJ2-3, with D uncertain. The CDR3 loop spans 13 amino acids. V was cut by 5 bases and J by 5 bases, with 11 bases left in between. The germline CDR1 and CDR2 sequences are SGHTA and FQGTGA. CDR3 residues: CASSPDSGDTQYF. The CDR3 DNA sequence: TGTGCCAGCAGCCCAGACTCGGGAGATACGCAGTATTTT. The variable domain in full, completed from reference TRBV7-3 and TRBJ2-3, reads GAGVSQTPSNKVTEKGKYVELRCDPISGHTALYWYRQSLGQGPEFLIYFQGTGAADDSGLPNDRFFAVRPEGSVSTLKIQRTERGDSAVYLCASSPDSGDTQYFGPGTRLTVL.